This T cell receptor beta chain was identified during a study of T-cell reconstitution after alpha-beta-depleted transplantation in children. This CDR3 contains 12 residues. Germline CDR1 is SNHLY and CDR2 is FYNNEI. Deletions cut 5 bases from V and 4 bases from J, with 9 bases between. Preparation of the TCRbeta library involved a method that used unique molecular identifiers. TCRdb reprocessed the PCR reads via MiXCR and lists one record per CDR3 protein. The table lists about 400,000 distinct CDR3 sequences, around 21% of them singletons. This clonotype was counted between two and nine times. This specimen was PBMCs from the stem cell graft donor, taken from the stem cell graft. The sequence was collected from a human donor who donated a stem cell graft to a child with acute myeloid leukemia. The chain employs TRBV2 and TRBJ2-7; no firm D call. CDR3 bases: TGTGCCAGCAGTCAGCTCCTTTACGAGCAGTACTTC. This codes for CASSQLLYEQYF.